The sequence of this T cell receptor beta chain was determined in a study of blood T cell repertoires in COVID-19. At the level of the study: Sample material is recorded as cDNA or gDNA derived from T cells, B-cell-depleted T cells, or PBMCs.

Authors' analysis steps: Estimates of nucleated cell counts were drawn from the amplification of reference gene primers. Only in-frame clones appear in the TCRdb table, and some are missing; sequencing was by immunoSEQ multiplex PCR. V and J calls and clone size come straight from that table; D and trimming were deduced from the DNA. The data show about 220,000 clones, 80% to 90% seen once. In this sample, this clone turned up a few times. CDR3 length: 14 residues. Germline-derived CDR1 and CDR2 are SGHVS and FNYEAQ. Trimming removed 5 bases at V and 0 bases at J, with 8 bases between. Ages ranged from about 18 to 100 years, with residence in more than 20 US areas. Participant-given clinical history determined each cohort assignment.

Sequences were obtained from PBMCs or T cells enriched from blood (not recorded which). The rearrangement uses TRBV7-6 and TRBJ1-3; D is undetermined. This TCR derives from a woman younger than 30 in a cohort exposed to, infected with or recovered from COVID-19 (not recorded which). In DNA form, the CDR3 reads TGTGCCAGCAGCCCCCGGGTCTCTGGAAACACCATATATTTT. Protein product: CASSPRVSGNTIYF.